This T cell receptor beta chain was obtained from a study of blood T cell repertoires in COVID-19. Background on the study: The study drew acute and convalescent COVID-19 samples from the United States, Italy and Spain. Sources were T cells, B-cell-depleted T cells, or PBMCs; the material itself was cDNA or gDNA.

Trimming took 2 bases from V and 0 from J; bases not matched to a gene: 6. This CDR3 spans 17 amino acids. Per the germline V gene, CDR1 is MNHEY and CDR2 is SVGEGT. Original methodology: Estimation of nucleated cell counts was performed using reference gene primer amplification. Libraries were prepared by immunoSEQ multiplex PCR; TCRdb keeps only in-frame clonotypes and omits some of them. V, J and clone size were drawn from that table, and D and trimming were deduced from the DNA. The data hold some 36,000 clones, with 90% to 95% observed a single time. Sequencing input: peripheral blood. This clonotype was obtained from a man between 60 and 75 years old with active or convalescent COVID-19. The genes are TRBV6-2 or TRBV6-3 and TRBJ2-1; TRBD2 agrees at 8 bases. CDR3 sequence (DNA): TGTGCCAGCAGTTACCGTCCGGGGGGGGCCTCCTACAATGAGCAGTTCTTC. It is translated as CASSYRPGGASYNEQFF.